This T cell receptor (beta chain) stems from a study of T-cell reconstitution after alpha-beta-depleted transplantation in children. Regarding the study as a whole: In some patients, recipient T cells and intrathymic progenitors surviving conditioning explained high day-60 diversity. Diversity and T-cell counts at one year after transplant derived mostly from new T cells. Expanded clones from the graft, numbering several hundred, reportedly supplied alpha-beta T cells about two months after transplant.

It was with unique molecular identifiers that the TCRbeta library was prepared. Each CDR3 protein is one row after TCRdb ran MiXCR on the PCR reads. The repertoire holds 800,000 to 1,000,000 distinct CDR3 sequences, with under 30% as singletons. As concerns this clonotype: The antigen is unknown.

The length of the CDR3 is 15 residues. Trimming removed 1 base from V and 2 bases from J; junction bases left unmatched: 4. Per the germline V gene, CDR1 is SEHNR and CDR2 is FQNEAQ (reference sequence). The material sequenced was PBMCs, mostly from graft donor cells, taken 360 days after TCRalphabeta/CD19-depleted stem cell transplant. This receptor was identified in a boy in the first two years of life who had a stem cell transplant for SCID, so the T cells may come from the graft donor. The chain joins TRBV7-9 to TRBJ2-7; 8 nucleotides match TRBD1. DNA of the CDR3: TGTGCCAGCAGCTTAGGCCGGACAGGGCCCTACGAGCAGTACTTC. Residues: CASSLGRTGPYEQYF. The full variable domain, rest sourced from reference TRBV7-9 and TRBJ2-7, is DTGVSQNPRHKITKRGQNVTFRCDPISEHNRLYWYRQTLGQGPEFLTYFQNEAQLEKSRLLSDRFSAERPKGSFSTLEIQRTEQGDSAMYLCASSLGRTGPYEQYFGPGTRLTVT.